This T cell receptor (beta chain) was documented in a study of blood T cell repertoires in COVID-19. Study details: Italy, Spain and the United States were the sources of the convalescent and acute COVID-19 samples.

Original methodology: The authors estimated nucleated cell counts from reference gene primer amplification. TCRdb keeps only in-frame clones here, not all; method: immunoSEQ multiplex PCR. That table furnishes V, J and clone size, whereas the DNA furnished D and trimming. The sample consists of over 100,000 clones, around nine tenths of them appearing once. The CDR3 covers 14 residues. Trimming took off 3 bases at V and 8 bases at J, with 13 bases between the two ends. CDR1 is SGHVS, CDR2 FQNEAQ, per germline. Sequencing used peripheral blood. This sequence was found in a man in his fifties with active or convalescent COVID-19. V gene TRBV7-8 combines with J gene TRBJ1-4; D possibly corresponds to TRBD1 (6 bases). The CDR3 bases are TGTGCCAGCAGCTTCCCAGGGGCAGGAGAAAAACTGTTTTTT. Translation: CASSFPGAGEKLFF.